Listed below are T cell receptor beta chains from one sample, sequenced in a study of blood T cell repertoires in COVID-19. Measured with immunoSEQ multiplex PCR; TCRdb has only the in-frame clones, and not every one. This sample has about 220,000 clones, with 87% found just once. Sequenced material: PBMCs or T cells enriched from blood (not recorded which). The receptors were gathered from a woman between 25 and 40 years old with acute COVID-19. The CDR3 runs from the conserved cysteine through the conserved F or W. D genes are given only for firm matches. Rows give clone size only sometimes, using once, few, many, or a class for an expanded clone.

TRBJ1-1 | NA | TRBD1 | TRBV6-1 | TGTGCCAGCAGTGATCCCTACAGGGGGCCGAACACTGAAGCTTTCTTT | CASSDPYRGPNTEAFF
TRBJ1-2 | NA | NA | TRBV6-5 | TGTGCCAGCAGTTACTCGAAGGGGGACGCGTACTATGGCTACACCTTC | CASSYSKGDAYYGYTF
TRBJ1-5 | NA | NA | TRBV7-8 | TGTGCCAGCAGCTTTAGGAAGTTGGGGCAGCCCAATCAGCCCCAGCATTTT | CASSFRKLGQPNQPQHF
TRBJ2-1 | NA | TRBD2 | TRBV7-9 | TGTGCCAGCAGAACCGGTAGGACTAGCGGACACAATGAGCAGTTCTTC | CASRTGRTSGHNEQFF
TRBJ2-2 | NA | NA | TRBV12-3/TRBV12-4 | TGTGCCAGCGGAGTTCGTTGGGGGGAGCTGTTTTTT | CASGVRWGELFF
TRBJ1-5 | NA | NA | TRBV7-2 | TGTGCCAGCAGCTTAGGCAGGGGAGCGTTTCAGCCCCAGCATTTT | CASSLGRGAFQPQHF
TRBJ1-1 | few | NA | TRBV7-9 | TGTGCCAGCGAGAGATCCATGAACACTGAAGCTTTCTTT | CASERSMNTEAFF
TRBJ2-7 | NA | TRBD2 | TRBV13 | TGTGCCAGCAAGACTAGCGACTCCTACGAGCAGTACTTC | CASKTSDSYEQYF
TRBJ2-4 | NA | NA | TRBV7-2 | TGTGCCAGCAGCTTAGGCGGGCTCGAAACGGAAGAAAACATTCAGTACTTC | CASSLGGLETEENIQYF
TRBJ1-6 | NA | NA | TRBV5-1 | TGCGCCAGCAGCATACAGTATAGCTCCTATAATTCACCCCTCCACTTT | CASSIQYSSYNSPLHF
TRBJ2-2 | NA | NA | TRBV18 | TGTGCCAGCTCACCATACGAGGCGAACACCGGGGAGCTGTTTTTT | CASSPYEANTGELFF
TRBJ2-2 | NA | TRBD1 | TRBV25-1 | TGTGCCAGCAGTGAAGGGCCAGGGGGTTCGGACACCGGGGAGCTGTTTTTT | CASSEGPGGSDTGELFF
TRBJ1-4 | NA | TRBD1 | TRBV4-1 | TGCGCCAGCAGCCAGGCGGGGGACAGGACAAATGAAAAACTGTTTTTT | CASSQAGDRTNEKLFF
TRBJ1-2 | once | TRBD1 | TRBV18 | TGTGCCAGCTCACCAGGGACAGGGGAAGGCTATGGCTACACCTTC | CASSPGTGEGYGYTF
TRBJ2-1 | NA | TRBD2 | TRBV7-8 | TGTGCCAGCAGCCTGAGACTAGCGGGGCGGGCAGCGTTCTTC | CASSLRLAGRAAFF
TRBJ1-5 | NA | TRBD1 | TRBV5-8 | TGTGCCAGCAGCCTTACAGGGGGATCCCAGCCCCAGCATTTT | CASSLTGGSQPQHF
TRBJ1-1 | once | NA | TRBV7-9 | TGTGCCACCCGCGGGGAGAAAGCTTTCTTT | CATRGEKAFF
TRBJ1-1 | NA | NA | TRBV21-1 | TGTGCCAGCAGCAAAGTTCCCCCAGGGGGGAAAGACACTGAAGCTTTCTTT | CASSKVPPGGKDTEAFF
TRBJ1-1 | few | NA | TRBV7-9 | TGTGCCAGCACCGTCAGGACTGAAGCTTTCTTT | CASTVRTEAFF
TRBJ1-1 | NA | NA | TRBV5-5 | TGTGCCAGCAGCTTTTTCAGGGGGAACACTGAAGCTTTCTTT | CASSFFRGNTEAFF
TRBJ1-1 | NA | TRBD1 | TRBV7-9 | TGTGCCAGCAGCCCCGGGACAGCGAACACTGAAGCTTTCTTT | CASSPGTANTEAFF
TRBJ2-2 | few | NA | TRBV4-3 | TGCGCCAGCAGCCAATCGCGAGGAGCCGGGGAGCTGTTTTTT | CASSQSRGAGELFF